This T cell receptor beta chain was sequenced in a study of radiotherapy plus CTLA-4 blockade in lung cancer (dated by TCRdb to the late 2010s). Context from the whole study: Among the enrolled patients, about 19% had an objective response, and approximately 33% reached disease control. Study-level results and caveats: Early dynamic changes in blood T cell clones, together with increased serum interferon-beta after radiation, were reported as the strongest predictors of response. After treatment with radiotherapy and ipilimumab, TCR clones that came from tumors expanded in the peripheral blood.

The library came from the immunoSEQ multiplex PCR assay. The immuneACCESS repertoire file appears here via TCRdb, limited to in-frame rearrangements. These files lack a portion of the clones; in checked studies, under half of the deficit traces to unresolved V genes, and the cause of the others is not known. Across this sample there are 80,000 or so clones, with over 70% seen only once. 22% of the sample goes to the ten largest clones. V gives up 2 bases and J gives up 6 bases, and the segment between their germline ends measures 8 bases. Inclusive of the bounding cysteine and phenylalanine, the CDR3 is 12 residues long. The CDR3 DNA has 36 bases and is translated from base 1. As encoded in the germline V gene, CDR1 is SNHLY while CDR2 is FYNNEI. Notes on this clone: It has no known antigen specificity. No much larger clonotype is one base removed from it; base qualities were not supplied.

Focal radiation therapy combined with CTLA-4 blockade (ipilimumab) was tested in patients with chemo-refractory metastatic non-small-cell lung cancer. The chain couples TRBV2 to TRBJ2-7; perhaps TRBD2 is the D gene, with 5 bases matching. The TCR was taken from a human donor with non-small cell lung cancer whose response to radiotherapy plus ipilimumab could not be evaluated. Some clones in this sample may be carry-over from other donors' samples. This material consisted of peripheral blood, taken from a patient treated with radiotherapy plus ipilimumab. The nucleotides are TGTGCCAGCAGTGAATCGAGGGCCGAGCAGTACTTC. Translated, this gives CASSESRAEQYF.